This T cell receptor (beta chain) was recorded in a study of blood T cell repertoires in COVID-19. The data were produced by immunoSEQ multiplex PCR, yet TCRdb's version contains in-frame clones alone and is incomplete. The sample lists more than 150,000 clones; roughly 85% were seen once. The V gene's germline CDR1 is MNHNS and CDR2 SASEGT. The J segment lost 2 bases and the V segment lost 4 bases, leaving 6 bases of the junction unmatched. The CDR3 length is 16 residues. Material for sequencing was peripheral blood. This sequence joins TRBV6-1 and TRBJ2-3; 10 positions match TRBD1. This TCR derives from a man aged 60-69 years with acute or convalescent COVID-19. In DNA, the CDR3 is TGTGCCAGCAGTGCTAGGACAGGGGGAAACACAGATACGCAGTATTTT. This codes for CASSARTGGNTDTQYF.